Listed here is a single T cell receptor beta chain. Its matching antigen is unknown. Germline CDR1 reads DFQATT; CDR2 reads SNEGSKA (reference sequence). Trimming removed 6 bases from V and 0 bases from J; junction bases left unmatched: 7. The CDR3 loop spans 16 amino acids. These data come from a study of blood T cells in healthy people across ages. As for the study in general: Template-switching capture recovered about one barcoded beta molecule per two T cells. Broader study findings: Underestimates were what the diversity estimates from one million T cells were considered to be.

Combining a sample-barcoded 5' primer with a J-beta primer mix, a second PCR ran for roughly 6 to 11 cycles. TCRdb redid the calling of the 5' RACE reads with MiXCR, one entry per CDR3 protein. The profile shows over 700,000 distinct CDR3 sequences, roughly 53% of them singletons. This receptor was obtained from an elderly man in good health. The chain is built from TRBV20-1 and TRBJ2-1, with TRBD2 matching 11 bases. Sequences were obtained from blood. CDR3 DNA: TGCAGTGCCTACGGGACTAGCGGAGCCTCCTACAATGAGCAGTTCTTC. Translating it yields CSAYGTSGASYNEQFF.